This T cell receptor beta chain was retrieved from a study of blood T cell repertoires in COVID-19. For the study at large: The origin of the acute and convalescent COVID-19 samples was the United States, Italy and Spain. PBMCs, B-cell-depleted T cells, or T cells provided the cDNA or gDNA that made up the material.

In the study's own analysis: Amplification from reference gene primers served as the basis for estimated nucleated cell counts. Using immunoSEQ multiplex PCR, the repertoire was profiled, and TCRdb retains in-frame clones only, with some absent. D and trimming were read from the DNA, whereas the V and J calls and clone size are those reported in that table. Among around 260,000 clones listed, around 86% were seen once. Source material: peripheral blood. The receptor's source is a human donor in a cohort sampled during active COVID-19.

CDR3 amino acids: CASSERVNEQFF. The DNA for the CDR3 is TGTGCCAGCAGTGAACGGGTCAATGAGCAGTTCTTC. This sequence joins TRBV25-1 and TRBJ2-1; D uncertain. The germline V and J ends were trimmed by 2 bases and 6 bases, with 5 bases remaining between them. The CDR3 consists of 12 residues. Germline CDR1 reads MGHDK; CDR2 reads SYGVNS.